Ten or more counts support the clone carrying this T cell receptor beta chain. Its specificity is unknown. This sample was included in a study of T cells in Graves' hyperthyroidism and ophthalmopathy. Study findings and constraints: For ophthalmopathy, model prediction preceded onset by a median roughly 6.2 months. Most clonotypes expanded in thyroid above 0.001 were likewise present in blood.

Amplified TCR beta CDR3 regions derived from RNA transcripts. A set of HTBI primers served as the primers for a first-round RT-PCR of the TCR CDR3. MiXCR, applied by TCRdb to the multiplex PCR reads, yields one record per CDR3 protein. This repertoire shows approximately 400,000 distinct CDR3 sequences, just under 25% found once; its top ten account for roughly 80%. The CDR3 runs to 12 residues. Germline CDR1 and CDR2: LNHDA and SQIVND (reference sequence). Trimming pared 6 bases from V and 4 bases from J, leaving 9 bases between. Orbital computed tomography and thyroid ultrasound, together with serum TRAb and thyroxine and clinical symptoms, were used for diagnoses.

This receptor was obtained from a man aged 45-65 years with Graves' hyperthyroidism. V and J are TRBV19 and TRBJ2-5, with D perhaps being TRBD1 or TRBD2 (6 bases each). Sequencing was carried out using blood. CDR3 in DNA: TGTGCCAGTAGCTGGGGGGCAGAGACCCAGTACTTC. This sequence encodes CASSWGAETQYF.